This record looks at one T cell receptor (beta chain) sequence and its context. Antigen: not known. This record belongs to a study of T cell responses to AZD1222 COVID-19 vaccine. Measured with immunoSEQ multiplex PCR; TCRdb has only the in-frame clones, and not every one. The sample holds around 76,000 clones, about 83% seen once. The study's findings and limits: The study found vaccine-associated CD4 TCRs spanning spike, dominant at 160-218 and 743-854.

The material was peripheral blood, obtained on day 0 of AZD1222 vaccination. The TCR was taken from an adult in good health.

The CDR3 nucleotides read TGTGCCAGCAGCCGTACCGGGACTAGCTACGAGCAGTACTTC. This sequence encodes CASSRTGTSYEQYF. This chain connects TRBV6-5 to TRBJ2-7, with TRBD2 matching 8 bases. V shed 6 bases, J shed 3 bases, and the junction held 7 bases outside the gene matches. The germline V gene has CDR1 MNHEY and CDR2 SVGAGI. This CDR3 has 14 amino acids.